Sequencing of this T cell receptor (beta chain) was carried out in a study of blood T cell repertoires in COVID-19. Study-level background: PBMCs, B-cell-depleted T cells, or T cells were the source of the cDNA or gDNA that made up the material.

Recruits, aged roughly 18 to 100 years, lived in 25 or so US areas. Original data processing: Using reference gene primer amplification, nucleated cell counts were estimated. Measured with immunoSEQ multiplex PCR; TCRdb has only the in-frame clones, and not every one. The V and J calls and the clone size are those of that table, but D and trimming were determined from the DNA. The sample lists about 310,000 clones, about 89% occurring once. The source is a man aged 55 to 70 who had recovered from COVID-19. The sequenced sample consisted of PBMCs or T cells enriched from blood (not recorded which).

The CDR3 bases are TGTGCCAGCAGCTTAAGCGGGGGGCCTTACGAGCAGTACTTC. Amino acid sequence: CASSLSGGPYEQYF. This chain connects TRBV13 to TRBJ2-7; 9 positions match TRBD2. Germline lookup yields CDR1 PRHDT and CDR2 FYEKMQ (reference sequence). The CDR3 covers 14 residues. Trimming at V came to 2 bases and at J to 4 bases, leaving 3 bases not matched to a gene.